The 17 T cell receptor beta chains in this list originate from one sample, sequenced in a study of T cell responses to AZD1222 COVID-19 vaccine. The assay was immunoSEQ multiplex PCR, and TCRdb's table has in-frame clones only and misses some. The table has 90,000 to 110,000 clones, about 89% seen once. The source was peripheral blood, collected 28 days after the second AZD1222 dose. The origin of the receptors is an adult who received the AZD1222 COVID-19 vaccine.

The chain recombines TRBV27 with TRBJ2-1; the match to TRBD2 covers 10 bases. The CDR3 has 18 amino acids. V was pared by 3 bases and J by 0 bases, with 8 bases of the junction left unmatched. CDR1 is MNHEY, CDR2 SMNVEV, per germline (reference sequence). The CDR3 DNA reads TGTGCCAGCAGTTTTATTAGCGGGGGGTTAAGCTCCTACAATGAGCAGTTCTTC. This encodes CASSFISGGLSSYNEQFF.

The chain has TRBV7-3 and TRBJ2-2; D gene unclear. V was shortened by 4 bases and J by 3 bases, with 12 bases between the two germline ends. Germline V gene sequence: CDR1 SGHTA, CDR2 FQGTGA. The CDR3 runs to 15 residues. CDR3 sequence (DNA): TGTGCCAGCAGCTCTCAACCCTTATACACCGGGGAGCTGTTTTTT. This encodes CASSSQPLYTGELFF.

The V call is TRBV13, the J call TRBJ2-5, with D possibly being TRBD1 (6 bases). V was trimmed by 5 bases and J by 5 bases, leaving 12 bases between them. The CDR3 is made up of 13 amino acids. In germline, CDR1 is PRHDT, CDR2 FYEKMQ (reference sequence). The chain's CDR3 is CASSPTGSETQYF. The CDR3 DNA sequence: TGTGCCAGCAGCCCGACAGGTAGTGAGACCCAGTACTTC. The whole variable domain, filled in from reference TRBV13 and TRBJ2-5, reads AAGVIQSPRHLIKEKRETATLKCYPIPRHDTVYWYQQGPGQDPQFLISFYEKMQSDKGSIPDRFSAQQFSDYHSELNMSSLELGDSALYFCASSPTGSETQYFGPGTRLLVL.

This sequence joins TRBV28 and TRBJ1-2; 8 bases line up with TRBD1. The CDR3 covers 16 residues. Germline loops: CDR1 MDHEN, CDR2 SYDVKM. Trimming took 8 bases from V and 0 from J; bases not matched to a gene: 11. CDR3 bases: TGTGCCAGCCTATCGACAGGGGTTCCTACTAACTATGGCTACACCTTC. It codes for CASLSTGVPTNYGYTF.

The chain has TRBV12-3 or TRBV12-4 and TRBJ1-1; a weak D match, TRBD1 (5 bases). V was shortened by 3 bases and J by 1 base, with 6 bases between the two germline ends. This CDR3 has 13 amino acids. The CDR3: CASSFGANTEAFF. The CDR3, as DNA: TGTGCCAGCAGTTTCGGGGCGAACACTGAAGCTTTCTTT.

This chain uses TRBV28 with TRBJ2-5, with 9 positions matching TRBD1. The junction had 6 bases not matched to a gene; V was cut back by 3 bases and J by 4 bases. CDR1 MDHEN and CDR2 SYDVKM come from the germline V gene. The CDR3 loop spans 15 amino acids. As DNA, the CDR3 is TGTGCCAGCAGTTTGGGACAGGGTGGCGGAGAGACCCAGTACTTC. This sequence encodes CASSLGQGGGETQYF.

The V and J genes are TRBV24-1 and TRBJ2-1; no reliable D call. The CDR3 sequence is 16 residues long. Trimming took off 3 bases at V and 0 bases at J, with 11 bases between the two ends. CDR1 is KGHDR and CDR2 is SFDVKD in the germline V gene. The chain's CDR3 is CATSDRTPGSYNEQFF. In DNA, the CDR3 is TGTGCCACCAGTGATCGTACGCCGGGCTCCTACAATGAGCAGTTCTTC.

This clone was detected a few times. The V call is TRBV5-1, the J call TRBJ1-6; no reliable D call. CDR1 and CDR2 (germline): SGHRS, YFSETQ. CDR3 length: 16 residues. The ends were cut back, 2 bases at V and 7 bases at J, with 16 bases in the middle. The CDR3, as DNA: TGCGCCAGCAGCTTTGGGGAAGGGAGAGGAAATTCACCCCTCCACTTT. Its translation: CASSFGEGRGNSPLHF.

As regards this clone: This same CDR3 is encoded by further DNA sequences in the sample. The chain couples TRBV7-3 to TRBJ2-3; 7 positions agree with TRBD2. J was trimmed by 6 bases and V by 1 base; bases with no gene match: 1. CDR1 is SGHTA, CDR2 FQGTGA, per germline. The CDR3 is made up of 13 amino acids. This chain's CDR3 is CASSLREGDTQYF. CDR3 nucleotide sequence: TGTGCCAGCAGCTTAAGGGAGGGGGATACGCAGTATTTT.

The chain couples TRBV7-2 to TRBJ1-6, with a tentative D call TRBD1 (5 bases). There are 14 residues in the CDR3. Trimming took 4 bases from V and 9 from J, leaving 13 bases between them. In germline, CDR1 is SGHTA, CDR2 FQGNSA. The CDR3 sequence: CASSSYGGGSPLHF. DNA for the CDR3: TGTGCCAGCAGCTCATATGGGGGAGGTTCACCCCTCCACTTT. The entire variable domain, with the rest obtained from reference TRBV7-2 and TRBJ1-6, is as follows: GAGVSQSPSNKVTEKGKDVELRCDPISGHTALYWYRQSLGQGLEFLIYFQGNSAPDKSGLPSDRFSAERTGGSVSTLTIQRTQQEDSAVYLCASSSYGGGSPLHFGNGTRLTVT.

The rearrangement uses TRBV25-1 and TRBJ2-7; possible D gene TRBD1, 5 bases. Germline V gene sequence: CDR1 MGHDK, CDR2 SYGVNS. This CDR3 has 12 residues. Between the trimmed V and J ends, which lost 1 base and 4 bases, there was a span of 5 bases. The CDR3 DNA follows: TGTGCCAGCAGTGAATCAGGGTACGAGCAGTACTTC. Amino acids: CASSESGYEQYF.

The chain combines TRBV19 with TRBJ1-1; no firm D call. The CDR3 extends over 14 amino acids. CDR1 LNHDA and CDR2 SQIVND come from the germline V gene (reference sequence). The V gene lost 3 bases and the J gene lost 0 bases, with 8 bases spanning the gap. CDR3 protein: CASSISLMNTEAFF. The CDR3 DNA reads as TGTGCCAGTAGTATTTCGCTGATGAACACTGAAGCTTTCTTT.

The chain carries TRBV5-6 and TRBJ2-7; D ambiguous. Trimming removed 1 base at V and 0 bases at J, with 11 bases between. Per the germline V gene, CDR1 is SGHDT and CDR2 is YYEEEE. This CDR3 region has 15 residues. As DNA, the CDR3 is TGTGCCAGCAGCTTGCAGGCAGCAATCTCCTACGAGCAGTACTTC. It translates to CASSLQAAISYEQYF.

The rearrangement uses TRBV5-4 and TRBJ2-3; D not certain. CDR1 is SGHNT, CDR2 YYREEE, per germline (reference sequence). V lost 1 base to trimming and J lost 2 bases, with 14 bases between them. CDR3 length: 16 residues. CDR3 sequence: CASSLRPTSPTDTQYF. For the CDR3, the DNA is TGTGCCAGCAGCTTGCGGCCAACATCCCCCACAGATACGCAGTATTTT. Combining the CDR3 with reference TRBV5-4 and TRBJ2-3 gives the whole variable domain ETGVTQSPTHLIKTRGQQVTLRCSSQSGHNTVSWYQQALGQGPQFIFQYYREEENGRGNFPPRFSGLQFPNYSSELNVNALELDDSALYLCASSLRPTSPTDTQYFGPGTRLTVL.

This clone was recorded a few times. V gene TRBV27 combines with J gene TRBJ1-1, with no clear D. Germline CDR1 and CDR2: MNHEY and SMNVEV (reference sequence). The CDR3 totals 13 residues. Between the trimmed V and J ends, which lost 7 bases and 3 bases, there was a span of 12 bases. DNA of the CDR3: TGTGCCAGCAAACATACACAGTACACTGAAGCTTTCTTT. Protein product: CASKHTQYTEAFF.

This clone appeared a single time. V and J are TRBV7-8 and TRBJ2-7; D gene unclear. Germline-derived CDR1 and CDR2 are SGHVS and FQNEAQ. The V gene lost 0 bases and the J gene lost 5 bases, with 11 bases spanning the gap. This CDR3 comprises 14 residues. The chain's CDR3 is CASSLAGREHEQYF. In DNA, the CDR3 is TGTGCCAGCAGCTTAGCGGGAAGGGAACACGAGCAGTACTTC.

This clone has only a few counts. The V and J genes are TRBV19 and TRBJ1-5; 7 bases are a match to TRBD1. CDR3 length: 16 residues. Germline V CDR1 and CDR2: LNHDA, SQIVND (reference sequence). V trimming: 5 bases; J trimming: 4 bases; junction bases outside the gene matches: 11. CDR3 nucleotide sequence: TGTGCCAGTAGTCACCCTCGGACAGGAACGAATCAGCCCCAGCATTTT. It translates to CASSHPRTGTNQPQHF.